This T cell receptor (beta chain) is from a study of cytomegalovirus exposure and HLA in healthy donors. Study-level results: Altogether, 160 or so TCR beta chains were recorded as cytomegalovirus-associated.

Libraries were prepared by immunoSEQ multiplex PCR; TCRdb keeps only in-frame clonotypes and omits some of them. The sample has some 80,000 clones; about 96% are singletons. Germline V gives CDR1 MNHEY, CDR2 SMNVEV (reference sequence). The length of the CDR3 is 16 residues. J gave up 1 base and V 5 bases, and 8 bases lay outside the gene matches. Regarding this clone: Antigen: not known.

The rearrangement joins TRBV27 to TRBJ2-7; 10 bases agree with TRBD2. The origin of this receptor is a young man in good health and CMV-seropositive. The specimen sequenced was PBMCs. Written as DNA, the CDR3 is TGTGCCAGCAGTGGGAAACTAGCGGGATCTTCCTACGAGCAGTACTTC. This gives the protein CASSGKLAGSSYEQYF.